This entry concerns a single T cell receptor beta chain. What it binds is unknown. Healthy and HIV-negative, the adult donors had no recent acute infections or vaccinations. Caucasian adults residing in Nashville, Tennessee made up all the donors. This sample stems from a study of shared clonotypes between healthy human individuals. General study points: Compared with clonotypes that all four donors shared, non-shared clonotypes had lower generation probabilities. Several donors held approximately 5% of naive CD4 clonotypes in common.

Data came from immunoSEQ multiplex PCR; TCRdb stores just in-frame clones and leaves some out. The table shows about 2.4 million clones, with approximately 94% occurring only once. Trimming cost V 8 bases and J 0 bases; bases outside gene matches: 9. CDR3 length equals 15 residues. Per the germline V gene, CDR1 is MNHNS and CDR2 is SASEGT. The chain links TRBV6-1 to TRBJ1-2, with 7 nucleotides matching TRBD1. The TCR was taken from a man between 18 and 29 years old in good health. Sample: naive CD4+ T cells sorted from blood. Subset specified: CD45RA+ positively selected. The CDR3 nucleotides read TGTGCCAGCCGTCGGCGGGACAGCGCTAACTATGGCTACACCTTC. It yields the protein CASRRRDSANYGYTF.